Below, 24 T cell receptor beta chains from the same sample are listed, as sequenced in a study of cytomegalovirus exposure and HLA in healthy donors. In the PCR, 60 Vbeta and 13 Jbeta primers were used. Generated by immunoSEQ multiplex PCR, the TCRdb table keeps only in-frame clones and is missing some. The sample records roughly 100,000 clones, approximately 70% being singletons. The material sequenced was PBMCs. These receptors all come from a woman aged 45 to 65 in good health and CMV-seropositive.

This clone showed up just a few times. This chain connects TRBV9 to TRBJ2-7, with a tentative D call TRBD2 (5 bases). The CDR3 is made up of 16 amino acids. The germline gives CDR1 SGDLS, CDR2 YYNGEE. Trimming cost V 0 bases and J 3 bases, with 16 bases left between them. The CDR3 DNA reads TGTGCCAGCAGCGTAGGCAGTGAGGGCGCCAACTACGAGCAGTACTTC. Residues: CASSVGSEGANYEQYF.

The V gene is TRBV5-6, the J gene TRBJ1-5, with TRBD1 identical over 7 bases. The V and J ends lost 0 bases and 2 bases, in that order; junction bases with no gene match: 11. This CDR3 contains 18 residues. CDR1 and CDR2 (germline): SGHDT, YYEEEE. The CDR3 loop reads CASSLARQGGAGNQPQHF. The CDR3 nucleotides are TGTGCCAGCAGCTTGGCCCGACAGGGTGGCGCTGGCAATCAGCCCCAGCATTTT.

This CDR3 is CASSSGGLAGGETQYF. The CDR3, as DNA: TGTGCCAGCAGCTCCGGGGGACTAGCGGGAGGAGAGACCCAGTACTTC. This chain links TRBV5-4 with TRBJ2-5, with 15 bases fitting TRBD2. The CDR3 covers 16 residues. Germline V lookup: CDR1 SGHNT, CDR2 YYREEE (reference sequence). V lost 3 bases to trimming and J lost 4 bases; unmatched junction nucleotides: 4.

The chain uses TRBV9 and TRBJ1-6, with D possibly matching TRBD1 (5 bases). With 4 bases removed from V and 1 base from J, the gap between germline ends came to 15 bases. The CDR3 extends over 17 amino acids. Germline V CDR1 and CDR2: SGDLS, YYNGEE. The DNA for the CDR3 is TGTGCCAGCAGCCTCCACCCCCAGGGATCCTATAATTCACCCCTCCACTTT. Translating it yields CASSLHPQGSYNSPLHF. Filled out from reference TRBV9 and TRBJ1-6, the complete variable domain reads DSGVTQTPKHLITATGQRVTLRCSPRSGDLSVYWYQQSLDQGLQFLIQYYNGEERAKGNILERFSAQQFPDLHSELNLSSLELGDSALYFCASSLHPQGSYNSPLHFGNGTRLTVT.

CDR3 nucleotide sequence: TGCGCCAGCAGCAGAAAACAGGGTTTAAACTATGGCTACACCTTC. Translated: CASSRKQGLNYGYTF. The chain carries TRBV5-1 and TRBJ1-2; TRBD1 is a possible D gene (6 bases). The length of the CDR3 is 15 residues. Trimming took off 4 bases at V and 2 bases at J, with 15 bases between the two ends. Germline-derived CDR1 and CDR2 are SGHRS and YFSETQ.

V and J are TRBV5-1 and TRBJ2-7; weak D call: TRBD2 (5 bases). Between the trimmed V and J ends, which lost 0 bases and 3 bases, there was a span of 13 bases. There are 15 residues in the CDR3. The germline V gene has CDR1 SGHRS and CDR2 YFSETQ. CDR3 in amino acids: CASSLVGSGNYEQYF. The CDR3 DNA reads TGCGCCAGCAGCTTGGTGGGGAGCGGTAACTACGAGCAGTACTTC.

The V call is TRBV11-3, the J call TRBJ2-1, with D possibly being TRBD1 (5 bases). Germline CDR1 and CDR2: SGHNT and YENEEA. The CDR3 is 12 amino acids. Trimming removed 2 bases from V and 10 bases from J, with 9 bases in between. The CDR3 coding sequence is TGTGCCAGCAGCTTAAACAGGAAAGAGCAGTTCTTC. It translates to CASSLNRKEQFF.

V is TRBV7-2 and J is TRBJ1-2, with TRBD1 matching 7 bases. V dropped 5 bases and J dropped 3; count of bases not matched to a gene: 9. The CDR3 is made up of 15 amino acids. CDR1 is SGHTA, CDR2 FQGNSA, per germline. The CDR3 spells CASSRNLGGDYGYTF. DNA of the CDR3: TGTGCCAGCAGCCGTAACCTAGGGGGCGACTATGGCTACACCTTC.

The J gene is TRBJ1-2, the V gene TRBV28; TRBD1 matches 7 bases. Trimming cost V 7 bases and J 0 bases; bases outside gene matches: 5. The germline gives CDR1 MDHEN, CDR2 SYDVKM. The CDR3 runs 14 residues. DNA for the CDR3: TGTGCCAGCATCCGGGACAGAGCTAACTATGGCTACACCTTC. Protein sequence: CASIRDRANYGYTF.

Worth noting for this clone: A read error may produce the germline difference seen at one junction end. This chain uses TRBV7-9 with TRBJ2-3, with 11 bases aligning to TRBD2. This CDR3 has 18 residues. Per germline, CDR1 SEHNR and CDR2 FQNEAQ (reference sequence). CDR3: CSSSLVVGLAEFTDTQYF. The CDR3 DNA reads as TGTTCCAGCAGCTTAGTGGTGGGACTAGCGGAGTTTACAGATACGCAGTATTTT.

The table lists this clone with a count of one. V usage is TRBV5-4 and J usage is TRBJ2-5, with TRBD2 identical over 7 bases. The end of the DNA fits TRBJ2-7 better, so the J call may be wrong. The CDR3 extends over 16 amino acids. Germline CDR1 SGHNT, CDR2 YYREEE (reference sequence). CDR3 sequence (DNA): TGTGCCAGCAGCTTGGCAGCCCAGCGGGGCTCCTACGAGCAGTACTTC. It encodes CASSLAAQRGSYEQYF.

J is TRBJ2-7 and V is TRBV18; 14 positions match TRBD2. Germline loops: CDR1 KGHSH, CDR2 LQKENI. The V and J ends lost 2 bases and 1 base, in that order; junction bases with no gene match: 4. The CDR3 runs 17 residues. The CDR3 reads CASSPGTSGSGSYEQYF. CDR3 nucleotides: TGTGCCAGCTCACCAGGGACTAGCGGGAGCGGGTCCTACGAGCAGTACTTC. Full variable domain (outside the CDR3, taken from reference TRBV18 and TRBJ2-7): NAGVMQNPRHLVRRRGQEARLRCSPMKGHSHVYWYRQLPEEGLKFMVYLQKENIIDESGMPKERFSAEFPKEGPSILRIQQVVRGDSAAYFCASSPGTSGSGSYEQYFGPGTRLTVT.

The V and J genes are TRBV5-1 and TRBJ2-5; the D gene is possibly TRBD1 (5 bases). The CDR3 has 16 residues. Germline V lookup: CDR1 SGHRS, CDR2 YFSETQ. The V end lost 4 bases, the J end lost 5 bases, and 21 bases lay between the germline ends. The CDR3 protein is CASSPQGDPKGETQYF. CDR3 in DNA: TGCGCCAGCAGCCCTCAGGGTGACCCGAAGGGGGAGACCCAGTACTTC.

This chain joins TRBV6-5 and TRBJ2-4; the D gene is possibly TRBD1 (6 bases). CDR3 size: 13 residues. Trimming left V 7 bases short and J 1 base short, with 8 bases between. In germline, CDR1 is MNHEY, CDR2 SVGAGI. The CDR3 reads CASTDRAKNIQYF. The CDR3 region has the DNA TGTGCCAGCACCGACAGGGCCAAAAACATTCAGTACTTC.

The rearrangement links TRBV4-1 to TRBJ1-2; D perhaps matches TRBD1 (6 bases). The CDR3 extends over 14 amino acids. Germline values: CDR1 MGHRA, CDR2 YSYEKL. V gave up 1 base and J gave up 4 bases, with 10 bases separating them. CDR3 protein: CASSQANRVYGYTF. In DNA, the CDR3 is TGCGCCAGCAGCCAAGCAAACAGGGTCTATGGCTACACCTTC.

The chain uses TRBV7-8 and TRBJ1-3; 7 bases agree with TRBD1. CDR1 SGHVS and CDR2 FQNEAQ come from the germline V gene. V gave up 5 bases and J gave up 6 bases; unmatched junction bases: 7. The CDR3 consists of 14 residues. The CDR3 loop reads CASSPGQHSNTIYF. The CDR3 bases are TGTGCCAGCAGCCCGGGACAGCACTCAAACACCATATATTTT.

This clone was seen just once. V usage is TRBV9 and J usage is TRBJ2-1, with 7 bases that match TRBD1. This CDR3 has 15 amino acids. Germline CDR1 and CDR2: SGDLS and YYNGEE. Losses at the gene ends were 0 bases for V and 9 bases for J; bases not matched to a gene: 9. As DNA, the CDR3 is TGTGCCAGCAGCGTAGAGCGTGTAGGGGGCAGTGAGCAGTTCTTC. This translates into CASSVERVGGSEQFF.

This clone was counted a few times. The genes are TRBV5-4 and TRBJ2-1; 7 nucleotides match TRBD1. The CDR3 covers 14 residues. Trimming at V came to 1 base and at J to 5 bases, leaving 3 bases not matched to a gene. The germline CDR1 and CDR2 sequences are SGHNT and YYREEE (reference sequence). The CDR3 DNA is TGTGCCAGCAGCTTGTGGGGGACAGACAATGAGCAGTTCTTC. This translates into CASSLWGTDNEQFF.

V gene TRBV7-2 combines with J gene TRBJ2-5; 12 bases are shared with TRBD2. CDR1 and CDR2 (germline): SGHTA, FQGNSA. After removal of 3 bases from V and 5 bases from J, the junction contained 13 bases not matched to a gene. This CDR3 is 18 amino acids long. The CDR3 loop is CASSFGWLAGGPGETQYF. The CDR3 coding sequence is TGTGCCAGCAGCTTTGGTTGGCTAGCGGGAGGGCCAGGGGAGACCCAGTACTTC.

The V call is TRBV9, the J call TRBJ2-7, with TRBD2 identical over 8 bases. This CDR3 contains 14 residues. Germline V gene data show CDR1 as SGDLS and CDR2 as YYNGEE. V shed 4 bases, J shed 3 bases, and the junction held 6 bases outside the gene matches. The CDR3 sequence: CASSKGLEYYEQYF. The CDR3 DNA reads TGTGCCAGCAGCAAGGGACTAGAATACTACGAGCAGTACTTC. Together with reference TRBV9 and TRBJ2-7, the CDR3 gives the full variable domain: DSGVTQTPKHLITATGQRVTLRCSPRSGDLSVYWYQQSLDQGLQFLIQYYNGEERAKGNILERFSAQQFPDLHSELNLSSLELGDSALYFCASSKGLEYYEQYFGPGTRLTVT.

The chain uses TRBV13 and TRBJ2-3; 11 bases are a match to TRBD2. The ends lost 1 base at V and 2 bases at J; junction bases unmatched: 5. Germline V gene sequence: CDR1 PRHDT, CDR2 FYEKMQ (reference sequence). CDR3 size: 17 residues. Here the CDR3 reads CASSLAGLAGNTDTQYF. DNA for the CDR3: TGTGCCAGCAGCTTAGCAGGACTAGCGGGCAACACAGATACGCAGTATTTT.

This clone was picked up a small number of times. V gene TRBV27 combines with J gene TRBJ1-2; the D is unclear. Germline CDR1 and CDR2: MNHEY and SMNVEV (reference sequence). V lost 2 bases to trimming and J lost 2 bases, with 9 bases between them. The CDR3 covers 14 residues. The CDR3 nucleotides are TGTGCCAGCAGTTTAGTCCCAGGAAACTATGGCTACACCTTC. Translating it yields CASSLVPGNYGYTF.

The chain uses TRBV19 and TRBJ2-2; TRBD2 might be the D (6 bases). V was cut by 10 bases and J by 4 bases, with 19 bases left in between. There are 15 residues in the CDR3. Per germline, CDR1 LNHDA and CDR2 SQIVND (reference sequence). The CDR3 DNA sequence: TGTGCCACCAAAACAAAGCGGGCCAGCACCGGGGAGCTGTTTTTT. Amino acid sequence: CATKTKRASTGELFF.

This chain uses TRBV11-2 with TRBJ1-1; 9 nucleotides agree with TRBD1. Germline V gene sequence: CDR1 SGHAT, CDR2 FQNNGV. The CDR3 contains 15 residues. V gave up 6 bases and J gave up 4 bases; unmatched junction bases: 9. The CDR3 loop is CASSLQGAEGTEAFF. In DNA form, the CDR3 reads TGTGCCAGCAGTTTACAGGGGGCGGAGGGCACTGAAGCTTTCTTT.